The present entry profiles one T cell receptor (beta chain) with its context. The record originates from a study of Graves' ophthalmopathy and Graves' hyperthyroidism. The CDR3 is 15 residues long. From germline, CDR1 is DFQATT and CDR2 SNEGSKA (reference sequence). With 4 bases clipped from V and 1 base from J, the junction kept 7 bases outside the gene matches. Beta-chain TCR CDR3 regions were amplified from RNA transcripts. HTBI primers primed a first-round RT-PCR, and a second-round multiplex PCR followed. Via MiXCR, TCRdb re-called the multiplex PCR reads, giving one row per CDR3 protein. The sample lists some 750,000 distinct CDR3 sequences; 40% were seen once.

The sample taken for sequencing was peripheral blood. This clonotype was sampled from an adult man with Graves' ophthalmopathy. The rearrangement uses TRBV20-1 and TRBJ1-5, with 7 bases matching TRBD1. The CDR3 is CSATADRLSNQPQHF. For the CDR3, the DNA is TGCAGTGCTACAGCGGACAGGTTGAGCAATCAGCCCCAGCATTTT.